What follows are 2 T cell receptor beta chains derived from one specimen sequenced in a study of blood T cell repertoires in COVID-19. TCRdb keeps only in-frame clones here, not all; method: immunoSEQ multiplex PCR. The profile covers 110,000 to 150,000 clones, with about 80% appearing a single time and 3% to 3.5% taken by the ten largest. The sample comprised peripheral blood. These receptor sequences come from a woman at least 80 years old with acute or convalescent COVID-19.

The chain uses TRBV27 and TRBJ1-4; 9 nucleotides line up with TRBD1. CDR3 length: 16 amino acids. CDR1 is MNHEY and CDR2 is SMNVEV in the germline V gene (reference sequence). The junction had 13 bases not matched to a gene; V was cut back by 6 bases and J by 8 bases. In DNA form, the CDR3 reads TGTGCCAGCAGGTCAACTACCGGGACAGGGAGAGAAAAACTGTTTTTT. Protein: CASRSTTGTGREKLFF.

The rearrangement joins TRBV5-5 to TRBJ1-2; D remains unclear. There are 15 residues in the CDR3. CDR1 and CDR2 from the germline V gene are SGHKS and YYEKEE (reference sequence). Trimming stripped 6 bases from V and 4 bases from J, with 19 bases between. The CDR3 nucleotides are TGTGCCAGCACTTCTGCGGGCCGTAGAGGCTATGGCTACACCTTC. Amino acids: CASTSAGRRGYGYTF. The variable domain in full, completed from reference TRBV5-5 and TRBJ1-2, reads DAGVTQSPTHLIKTRGQQVTLRCSPISGHKSVSWYQQVLGQGPQFIFQYYEKEERGRGNFPDRFSARQFPNYSSELNVNALLLGDSALYLCASTSAGRRGYGYTFGSGTRLTVV.